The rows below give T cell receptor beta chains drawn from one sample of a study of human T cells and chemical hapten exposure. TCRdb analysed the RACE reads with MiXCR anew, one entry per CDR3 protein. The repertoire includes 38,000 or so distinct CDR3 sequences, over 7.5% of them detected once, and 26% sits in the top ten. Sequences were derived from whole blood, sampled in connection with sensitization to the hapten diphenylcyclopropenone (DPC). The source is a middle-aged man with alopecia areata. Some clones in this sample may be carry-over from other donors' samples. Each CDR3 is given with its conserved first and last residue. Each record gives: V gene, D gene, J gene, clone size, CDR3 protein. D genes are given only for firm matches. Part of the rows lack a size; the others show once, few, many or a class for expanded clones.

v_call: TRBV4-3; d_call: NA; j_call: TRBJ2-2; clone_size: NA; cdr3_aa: CASSQVWGTGELFF
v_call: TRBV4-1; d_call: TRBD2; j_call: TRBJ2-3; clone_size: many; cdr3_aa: CASSLVLAVSTDTQYF
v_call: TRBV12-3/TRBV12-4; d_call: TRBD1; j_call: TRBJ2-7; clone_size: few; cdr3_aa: CASSIGQGYEQYF
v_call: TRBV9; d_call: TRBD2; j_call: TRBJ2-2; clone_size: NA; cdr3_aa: CASSVTSGGLTGELFF
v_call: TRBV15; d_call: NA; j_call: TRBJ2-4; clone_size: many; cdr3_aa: CATSRAGPELAKNIQYF
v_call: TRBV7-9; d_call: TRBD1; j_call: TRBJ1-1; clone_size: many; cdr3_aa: CASSSRTGGTEAFF
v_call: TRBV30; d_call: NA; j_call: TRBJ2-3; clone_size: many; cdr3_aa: CAWSVRRGDTQYF
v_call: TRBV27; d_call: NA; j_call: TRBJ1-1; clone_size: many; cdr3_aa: CASSLRGSLNTEAFF
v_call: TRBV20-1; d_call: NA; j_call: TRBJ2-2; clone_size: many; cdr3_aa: CSASWSYTGELFF
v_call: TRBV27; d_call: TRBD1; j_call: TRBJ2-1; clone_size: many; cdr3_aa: CASTRDRHYSYNEQFF
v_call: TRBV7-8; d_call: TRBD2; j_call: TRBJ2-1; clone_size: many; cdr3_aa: CASSAGLAGDHNEQFF
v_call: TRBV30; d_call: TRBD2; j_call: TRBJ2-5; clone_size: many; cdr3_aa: CAWSVLAGGETQYF
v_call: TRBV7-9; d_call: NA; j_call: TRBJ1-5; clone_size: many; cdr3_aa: CASSGTQGNQPQHF
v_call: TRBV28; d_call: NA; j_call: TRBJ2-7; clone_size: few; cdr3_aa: CASSPVGPQHF
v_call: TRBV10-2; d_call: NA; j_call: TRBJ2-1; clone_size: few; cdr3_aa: CASSESWDILQFF
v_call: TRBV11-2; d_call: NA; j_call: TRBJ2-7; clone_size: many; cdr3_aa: CASSLDRPYEQYF
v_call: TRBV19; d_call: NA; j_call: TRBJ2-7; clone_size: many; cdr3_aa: CASSTTTAWEQYF
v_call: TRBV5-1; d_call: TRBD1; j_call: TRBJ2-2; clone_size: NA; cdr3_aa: CASSLETGGLFF
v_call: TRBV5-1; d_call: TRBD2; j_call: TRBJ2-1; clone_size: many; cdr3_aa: CASSLGAGGPGYEQFF
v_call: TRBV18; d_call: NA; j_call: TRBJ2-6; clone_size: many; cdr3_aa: CASSPKTGANVLTF
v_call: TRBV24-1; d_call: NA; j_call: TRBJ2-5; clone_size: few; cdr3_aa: CATSETATQETQYF
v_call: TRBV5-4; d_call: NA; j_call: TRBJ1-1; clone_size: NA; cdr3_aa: CASSFGTRGTEAFF
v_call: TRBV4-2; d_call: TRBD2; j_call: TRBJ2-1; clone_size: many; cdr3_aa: CASSQLAAGTSGRNEQFF
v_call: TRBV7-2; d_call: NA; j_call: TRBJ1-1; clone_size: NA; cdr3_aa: CASSLASMNTEAFF
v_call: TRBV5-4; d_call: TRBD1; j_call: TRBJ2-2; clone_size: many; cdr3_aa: CASSLPDRGRIGELFF
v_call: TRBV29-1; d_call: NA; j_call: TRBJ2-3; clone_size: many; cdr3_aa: CSVERLVVRDTQYF
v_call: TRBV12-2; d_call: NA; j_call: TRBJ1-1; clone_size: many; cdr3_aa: CASRCESGTGGPTAEAFF
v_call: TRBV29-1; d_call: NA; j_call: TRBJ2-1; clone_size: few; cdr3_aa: CSVVRRTDSEQFF
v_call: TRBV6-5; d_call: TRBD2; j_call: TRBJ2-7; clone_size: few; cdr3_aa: CASRTSGSYEQYF
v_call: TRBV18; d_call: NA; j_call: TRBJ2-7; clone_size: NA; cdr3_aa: CASSPSSVTYEQYF
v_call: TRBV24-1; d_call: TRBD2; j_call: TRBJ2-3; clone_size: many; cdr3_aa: CATSPRAGADTQYF
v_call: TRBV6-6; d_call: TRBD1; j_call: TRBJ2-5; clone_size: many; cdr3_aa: CASSNAGGQETQYF
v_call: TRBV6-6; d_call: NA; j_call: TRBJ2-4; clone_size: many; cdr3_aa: CASITGGAGQQNIQYF
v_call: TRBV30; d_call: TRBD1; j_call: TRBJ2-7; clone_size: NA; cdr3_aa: CAWSPKQGAFYEQYF
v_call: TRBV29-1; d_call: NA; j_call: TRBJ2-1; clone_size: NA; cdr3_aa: CSGGGGYNEQFF